Below, 8 T cell receptor beta chains from the same sample are listed, as sequenced in a study of cytomegalovirus exposure and HLA in healthy donors. The PCR employed 60 Vbeta primers together with 13 Jbeta primers. TCRdb's table, derived via immunoSEQ multiplex PCR, lists solely in-frame clones and lacks some. This sample yields 160,000 or so clones, of which roughly 88% are seen a single time; under 7.5% belongs to the top ten. The source material was PBMCs. All receptors derive from a man between 50 and 59 years old in good health and CMV-seropositive.

This chain connects TRBV30 to TRBJ1-1; a weak D match, TRBD1 (5 bases). The germline gives CDR1 GTSNPN, CDR2 SVGIG (reference sequence). The ends were cut back, 5 bases at V and 1 base at J, with 14 bases in the middle. The CDR3 is 14 residues long. CDR3 region: CAWSIQGGNTEAFF. The CDR3 DNA reads as TGTGCCTGGTCTATCCAGGGAGGGAACACTGAAGCTTTCTTT.

The chain uses TRBV6-1 and TRBJ1-1, with 8 nucleotides matching TRBD1. The V and J ends lost 6 bases and 5 bases, in that order; junction bases with no gene match: 2. Germline V gene sequence: CDR1 MNHNS, CDR2 SASEGT. This CDR3 comprises 12 residues. CDR3 DNA sequence: TGTGCCAGCAGACAGGGGGGGACTGAAGCTTTCTTT. It encodes CASRQGGTEAFF.

The chain employs TRBV2 and TRBJ1-2; possible D gene TRBD1, 6 bases. Germline V gives CDR1 SNHLY, CDR2 FYNNEI. The CDR3 spans 14 residues. V shed 6 bases and J shed 8 bases, with 19 bases lying between them. The CDR3 DNA follows: TGTGCCAGCAGAACCGAGGCAGGGGCAGGAGGCTACACCTTC. Amino acid sequence: CASRTEAGAGGYTF. The whole variable domain, remainder taken from reference TRBV2 and TRBJ1-2, is EPEVTQTPSHQVTQMGQEVILRCVPISNHLYFYWYRQILGQKVEFLVSFYNNEISEKSEIFDDQFSVERPDGSNFTLKIRSTKLEDSAMYFCASRTEAGAGGYTFGSGTRLTVV.

The rearrangement links TRBV7-9 to TRBJ1-1, with D possibly matching TRBD1 (5 bases). Trimming cost V 5 bases and J 3 bases, with 13 bases left between them. The CDR3 has 14 residues. CDR1 and CDR2 (germline): SEHNR, FQNEAQ (reference sequence). DNA of the CDR3: TGTGCCAGCAGCCCCGGGACTGACGACACTGAAGCTTTCTTT. Translating it yields CASSPGTDDTEAFF.

The rearrangement joins TRBV5-6 to TRBJ1-5; D ambiguous. This CDR3 contains 13 residues. CDR1 is SGHDT and CDR2 is YYEEEE in the germline V gene. The ends were cut back, 4 bases at V and 4 bases at J, with 9 bases in the middle. In DNA, the CDR3 is TGTGCCAGCAGCCTGCGTGCGAATCAGCCCCAGCATTTT. Encoded protein: CASSLRANQPQHF.

The chain joins TRBV5-1 to TRBJ1-4; 7 nucleotides line up with TRBD1. Germline CDR1 and CDR2: SGHRS and YFSETQ. This CDR3 is 15 amino acids long. Trimming took 4 bases from V and 5 from J; bases not matched to a gene: 8. The CDR3, as DNA: TGCGCCAGCAGCAGCGGAGCAGGGGGGAATGAAAAACTGTTTTTT. This sequence encodes CASSSGAGGNEKLFF.

V gene TRBV5-4 combines with J gene TRBJ2-1; possibly TRBD1 for D (6 bases). The germline V gene has CDR1 SGHNT and CDR2 YYREEE (reference sequence). Between the trimmed V and J ends, which lost 0 bases and 6 bases, there was a span of 10 bases. The CDR3 extends over 14 amino acids. The CDR3 DNA reads as TGTGCCAGCAGCTTGGGGCAGGGGACCAATGAGCAGTTCTTC. Translating it yields CASSLGQGTNEQFF.

The V and J genes are TRBV11-1 and TRBJ2-3, with 8 bases matching TRBD1. This CDR3 has 17 amino acids. With V trimmed by 0 bases and J by 1 base, 6 bases remained unmatched. CDR1 is SGHAT, CDR2 FQDESV, per germline (reference sequence). The CDR3 loop reads CASSLADAGQGTDTQYF. The CDR3 DNA reads as TGTGCCAGCAGCTTAGCGGACGCGGGACAGGGCACAGATACGCAGTATTTT.